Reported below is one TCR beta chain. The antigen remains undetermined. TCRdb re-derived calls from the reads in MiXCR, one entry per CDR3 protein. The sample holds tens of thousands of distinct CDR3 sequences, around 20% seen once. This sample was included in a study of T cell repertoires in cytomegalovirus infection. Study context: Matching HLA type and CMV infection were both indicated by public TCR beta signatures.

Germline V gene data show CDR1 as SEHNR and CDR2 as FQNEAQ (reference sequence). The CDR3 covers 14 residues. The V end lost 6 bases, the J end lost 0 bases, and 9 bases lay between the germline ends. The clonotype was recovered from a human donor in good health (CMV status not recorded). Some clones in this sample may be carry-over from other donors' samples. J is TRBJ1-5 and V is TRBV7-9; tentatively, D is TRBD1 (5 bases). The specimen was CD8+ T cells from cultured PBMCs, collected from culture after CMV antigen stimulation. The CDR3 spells CASSKGDSNQPQHF. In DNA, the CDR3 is TGTGCCAGCAGTAAAGGGGATAGCAATCAGCCCCAGCATTTT.